In this sample, the clone carrying this T cell receptor beta chain turned up a few times. Germline is not matched at one junction end, which may reflect a read error. Libraries were prepared by immunoSEQ multiplex PCR; TCRdb keeps only in-frame clonotypes and omits some of them. The sample records 100,000 to 150,000 clones, around 80% being singletons. Time point described: blood 2 weeks post-SBRT. Treatment reported: 15 Gy SBRT to primary tumor, nephrectomy 4 weeks later. These data originate in a study of radiation and T cells in renal cell carcinoma. Study information: Nephrectomy followed 15 Gy stereotactic body radiation by 4 weeks.

There are 14 residues in the CDR3. Germline loops: CDR1 SSHAT, CDR2 FNYEAQ (reference sequence). Sequenced material: blood, taken from a patient whose treatment included radiotherapy and nephrectomy. This sequence was found in a man in his forties or fifties with renal cell carcinoma. The chain has TRBV7-7 and TRBJ2-2; D might be TRBD1 (6 bases). This CDR3 reads CASSLEGGTGELFF. CDR3 nucleotide sequence: TGTGCTAGCAGCTTAGAAGGGGGAACCGGGGAGCTGTTTTTT.